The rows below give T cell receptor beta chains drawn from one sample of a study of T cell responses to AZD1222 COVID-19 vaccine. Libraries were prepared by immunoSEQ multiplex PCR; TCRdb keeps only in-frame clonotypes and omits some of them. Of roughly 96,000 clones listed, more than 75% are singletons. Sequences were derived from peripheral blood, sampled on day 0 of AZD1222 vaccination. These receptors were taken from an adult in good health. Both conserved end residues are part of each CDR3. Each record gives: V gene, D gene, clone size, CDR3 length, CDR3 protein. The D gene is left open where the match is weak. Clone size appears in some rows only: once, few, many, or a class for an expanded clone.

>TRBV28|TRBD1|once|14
CASSQVTGFYGYTF
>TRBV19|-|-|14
CASSIRVVNTEAFF
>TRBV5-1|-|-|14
CASSLGGLTGELFF
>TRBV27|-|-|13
CASSRPSTDTQYF
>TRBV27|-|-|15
CASTPTQRANYGYTF
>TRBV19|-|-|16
CASSGLAFLGDTEAFF
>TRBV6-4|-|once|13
CASSDWMGDTQYF
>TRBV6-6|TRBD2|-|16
CASSYLGLAGAETQYF
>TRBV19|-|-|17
CASSHILAGTRNSPLHF
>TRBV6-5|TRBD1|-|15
CASSPGQGGNYGYTF
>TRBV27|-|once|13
CASSQSSNQPQHF
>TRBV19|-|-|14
CASGTFGLDTEAFF
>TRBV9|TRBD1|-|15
CASSVGGDRYYEQYF
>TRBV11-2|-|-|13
CASSQTQYNEQFF
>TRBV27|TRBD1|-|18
CASTPRPGQGMINYGYTF
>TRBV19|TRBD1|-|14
CASSHPGQGGSYTF
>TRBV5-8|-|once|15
CASSYGTSKNEKLFF
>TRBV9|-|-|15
CASSATGNKRETQYF
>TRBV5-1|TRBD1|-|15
CASSLEGRGDHGYTF
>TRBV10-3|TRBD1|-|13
CAISETGGSGYTF
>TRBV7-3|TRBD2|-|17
CASSNPRLAGGPDEQYF
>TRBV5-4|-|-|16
CASSLSTVGGYNEQFF
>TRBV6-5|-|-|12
CASSYPGDEQFF
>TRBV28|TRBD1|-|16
CASSRNQGQGTDTQYF
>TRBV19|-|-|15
CASHSRRGSYNEQFF
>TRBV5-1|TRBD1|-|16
CASSLVRTGTYNEQFF
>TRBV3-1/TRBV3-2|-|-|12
CASSQFHQPQHF
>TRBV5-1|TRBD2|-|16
CASSPGLAGYSYEQYF
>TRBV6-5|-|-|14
CALAGEPRGTEAFF
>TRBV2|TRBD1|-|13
CASSRDRAEKLFF
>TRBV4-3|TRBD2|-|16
CASSQDTGGPYNEQFF
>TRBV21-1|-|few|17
CASSKAPASGYTGELFF
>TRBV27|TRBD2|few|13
CASSLSGEGEQFF
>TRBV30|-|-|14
CAWQRESLEYGYTF
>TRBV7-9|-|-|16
CASSPVGAEENEKLFF
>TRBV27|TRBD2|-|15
CASSRTSGRLYEQYF
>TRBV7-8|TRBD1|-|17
CASSFGRWDRGLYEQYF